This T cell receptor (beta chain) was found in a study of T cell responses to AZD1222 COVID-19 vaccine. Findings and caveats of the study: Along spike, vaccine-associated CD4 TCRs were found throughout, with dominance at 160-218 and 743-854.

Germline CDR1 is SGHNT and CDR2 is YYREEE (reference sequence). V lost 3 bases to trimming and J lost 4 bases, with 13 bases between them. The CDR3 loop spans 14 amino acids. Method: immunoSEQ multiplex PCR; TCRdb's copy keeps in-frame clones and lacks some. The top ten clones hold roughly 6.1% of a sample with more than 55,000 clones, 89% of them seen once. A note on this clone: Its antigen is not known.

The sample was peripheral blood, taken 28 days after the second AZD1222 dose. This receptor was taken from an adult who received the AZD1222 COVID-19 vaccine. This chain uses TRBV5-4 with TRBJ1-2, with a weak D call TRBD1 (6 bases). Here the CDR3 reads CASSWTEAGYGYTF. CDR3 sequence (DNA): TGTGCCAGCAGCTGGACAGAGGCTGGCTATGGCTACACCTTC.